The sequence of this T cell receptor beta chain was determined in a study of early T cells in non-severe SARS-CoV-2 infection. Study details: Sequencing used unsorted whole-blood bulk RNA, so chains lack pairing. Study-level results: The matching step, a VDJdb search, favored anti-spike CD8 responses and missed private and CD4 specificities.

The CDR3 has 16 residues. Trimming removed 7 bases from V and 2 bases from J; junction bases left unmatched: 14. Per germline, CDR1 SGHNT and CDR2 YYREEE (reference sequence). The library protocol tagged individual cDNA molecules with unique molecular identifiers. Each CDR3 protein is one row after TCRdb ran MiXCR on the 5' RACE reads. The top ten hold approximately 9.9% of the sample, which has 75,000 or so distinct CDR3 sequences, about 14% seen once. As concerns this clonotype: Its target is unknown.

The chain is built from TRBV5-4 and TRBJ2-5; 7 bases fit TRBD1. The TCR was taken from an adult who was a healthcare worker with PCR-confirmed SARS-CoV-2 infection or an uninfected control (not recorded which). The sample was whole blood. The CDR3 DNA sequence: TGTGCCAGCCAAACCGGGACAGCGAGGTCTCAAGAGACCCAGTACTTC. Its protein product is CASQTGTARSQETQYF. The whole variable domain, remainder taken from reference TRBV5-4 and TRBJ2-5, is ETGVTQSPTHLIKTRGQQVTLRCSSQSGHNTVSWYQQALGQGPQFIFQYYREEENGRGNFPPRFSGLQFPNYSSELNVNALELDDSALYLCASQTGTARSQETQYFGPGTRLLVL.